This TCR beta chain was identified during a study of beta chain features in type 1 diabetes. Study-level results: Insertions at VDJ junctions were less frequent in type 1 diabetes patients. These patients also deleted more nucleotides at the same junctions. Among patients, naive, central memory and Treg TCRB repertoires appeared more similar than among healthy donors.

CDR1 and CDR2 (germline): SQVTM, ANQGSEA. The trim removed 6 bases at V and 5 bases at J, leaving 2 bases unmatched. The CDR3 runs 12 residues. Comment on this clone: Its antigen is currently unknown.

Expressed TCRB transcripts were sequenced because the isolated RNA had all been reverse transcribed beforehand. Clones were sequenced by immunoSEQ multiplex PCR, and TCRdb holds only the in-frame ones, with some missing. This sample yields fewer than 350,000 clones, of which about 18% are seen a single time; around 0.044% belongs to the top ten. A CD45RO/CCR7/CD25/CD127/CD95/CD27 panel sorted naive, central memory, regulatory and stem cell-like memory CD4+ cells. Sort purity for all populations was recorded as exceeding 98%. The sample comprised naive CD4+ T cells from blood. The chain links TRBV29-1 to TRBJ1-5, with 9 positions matching TRBD1. This receptor was obtained from a young woman in good health. CDR3 DNA: TGCAGCGTGCGACAGGGGGATCAGCCCCAGCATTTT. Translating it yields CSVRQGDQPQHF.